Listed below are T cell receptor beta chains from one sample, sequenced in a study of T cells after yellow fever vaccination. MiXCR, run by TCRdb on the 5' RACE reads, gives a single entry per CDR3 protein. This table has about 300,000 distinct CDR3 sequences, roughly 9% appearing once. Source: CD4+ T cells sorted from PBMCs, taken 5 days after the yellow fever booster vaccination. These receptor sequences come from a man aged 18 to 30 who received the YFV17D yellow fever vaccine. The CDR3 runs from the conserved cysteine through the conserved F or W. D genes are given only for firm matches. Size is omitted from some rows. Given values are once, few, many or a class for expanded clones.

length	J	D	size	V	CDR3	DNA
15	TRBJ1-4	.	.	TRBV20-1	CSASPNSQQIEKLFF	TGCAGTGCTAGCCCCAACAGCCAGCAAATCGAAAAACTGTTTTTT
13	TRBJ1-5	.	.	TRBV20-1	CSGTEYSNQPQHF	TGCAGCGGAACTGAGTATAGCAATCAGCCCCAGCATTTT
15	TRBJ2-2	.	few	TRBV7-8	CASSLWRGETGELFF	TGTGCCAGCAGCTTGTGGCGGGGCGAGACCGGGGAGCTGTTTTTT
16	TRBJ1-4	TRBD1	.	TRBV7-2	CASSLGTEATNEKLFF	TGTGCCAGCAGCTTGGGGACAGAAGCAACTAATGAAAAACTGTTTTTT
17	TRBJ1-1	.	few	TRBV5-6	CASSKTKTGWMNTEAFF	TGTGCCAGCAGCAAAACGAAAACAGGGTGGATGAACACTGAAGCTTTCTTT
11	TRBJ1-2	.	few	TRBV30	CAWSVHYGYTF	TGTGCCTGGAGTGTACATTATGGCTACACCTTC
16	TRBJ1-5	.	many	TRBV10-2	CASSEGNRVGGQPQHF	TGCGCCAGCAGTGAGGGAAATAGGGTTGGGGGACAGCCCCAGCATTTT
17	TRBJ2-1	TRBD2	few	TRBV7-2	CASSLRLAGEGYNEQFF	TGTGCCAGCAGCTTGAGACTAGCGGGGGAAGGGTACAATGAGCAGTTCTTC
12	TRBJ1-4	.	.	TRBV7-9	CASREQGGKLFF	TGTGCCAGCAGGGAACAGGGCGGGAAACTGTTTTTT
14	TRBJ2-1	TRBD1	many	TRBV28	CASRQQGNYNEQFF	TGTGCCAGCAGACAACAGGGGAACTACAATGAGCAGTTCTTC
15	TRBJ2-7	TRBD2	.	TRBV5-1	CASSSTSGGAWEQYF	TGCGCCAGCAGCAGCACTAGCGGGGGGGCCTGGGAGCAGTACTTC
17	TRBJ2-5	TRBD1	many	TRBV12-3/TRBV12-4	CASSFPDLTGFRETQYF	TGTGCCAGCAGTTTTCCCGACTTGACAGGGTTTAGGGAGACCCAGTACTTC
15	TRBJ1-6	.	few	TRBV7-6	CASSLSPGVGSPLHF	TGTGCCAGCAGCTTATCTCCGGGGGTTGGCTCACCCCTCCACTTT
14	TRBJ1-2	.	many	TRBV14	CASSRNRANYGYTF	TGTGCCAGCAGCAGGAACAGGGCGAACTATGGCTACACCTTC
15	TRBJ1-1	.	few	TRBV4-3	CASSPLGRGNTEAFF	TGCGCCAGCAGCCCCCTGGGCAGGGGGAACACTGAAGCTTTCTTT
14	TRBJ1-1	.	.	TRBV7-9	CASSIWGGDTEAFF	TGTGCCAGCAGCATCTGGGGGGGAGACACTGAAGCTTTCTTT
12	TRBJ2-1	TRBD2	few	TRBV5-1	CASSAGGGPEFF	TGCGCCAGCAGCGCCGGCGGGGGGCCAGAGTTCTTC
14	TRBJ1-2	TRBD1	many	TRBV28	CASSLKTGWGGYTF	TGTGCCAGCAGTTTGAAGACAGGGTGGGGTGGCTACACCTTC
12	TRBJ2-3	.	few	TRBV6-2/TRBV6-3	CASAPAADTQYF	TGTGCCAGCGCCCCCGCTGCCGATACGCAGTATTTT
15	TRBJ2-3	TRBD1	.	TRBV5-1	CASSLTGAAEDTQYF	TGCGCCAGCAGCCTGACAGGGGCGGCAGAAGATACGCAGTATTTT
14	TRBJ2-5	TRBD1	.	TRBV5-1	CASNLDRVQETQYF	TGCGCCAGCAACCTCGACAGGGTCCAAGAGACCCAGTACTTC
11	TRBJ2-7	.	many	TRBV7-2	CASSLRFEQYF	TGTGCCAGCAGCTTAAGGTTCGAGCAGTACTTC
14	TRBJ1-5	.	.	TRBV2	CASSENWSNQPQHF	TGTGCCAGCAGTGAAAATTGGTCCAATCAGCCCCAGCATTTT
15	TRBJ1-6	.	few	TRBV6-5	CASSYSGGFGSPLHF	TGTGCCAGCAGTTACTCAGGGGGATTCGGGTCACCCCTCCACTTT
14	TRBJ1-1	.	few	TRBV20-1	CSARAAEGNTEAFF	TGCAGTGCTAGAGCTGCGGAGGGAAACACTGAAGCTTTCTTT